The 30 T cell receptor beta chains below come from one sample, sequenced in a study of OX40 agonist ivuxolimab in advanced cancers. Measured with immunoSEQ multiplex PCR; TCRdb has only the in-frame clones, and not every one. This sample has 55,000 to 80,000 clones; more than 75% occur once, and the top ten carry 2% to 2.5%. Specimen: CD4+ or CD8+ T cells sorted from blood, collected in a trial of the OX40 agonist ivuxolimab. The receptors originated from an adult with an advanced solid tumor such as melanoma, head and neck, liver or kidney cancer.

The chain's CDR3 is CASIQSNSNQPQHF. In nucleotides, the CDR3 is TGTGCCAGCATTCAGAGTAACAGCAATCAGCCCCAGCATTTT. The chain links TRBV28 to TRBJ1-5; no reliable D call. Trimming shortened V by 7 bases and J by 1 base, and 11 bases separated the two germline ends. CDR3 length equals 14 residues. Germline loops: CDR1 MDHEN, CDR2 SYDVKM.

This clone was seen only once. The CDR3 region is CASSGQGSSGNTIYF. The CDR3 DNA sequence: TGCGCCAGCAGTGGACAGGGGAGCTCTGGAAACACCATATATTTT. V and J are TRBV4-1 and TRBJ1-3; 9 bases align to TRBD1. The CDR3 is 15 residues long. Germline V gene data show CDR1 as MGHRA and CDR2 as YSYEKL. J gave up 0 bases and V 6 bases, and 3 bases lay outside the gene matches.

The J gene is TRBJ2-3, the V gene TRBV7-2; D ambiguous. In germline, CDR1 is SGHTA, CDR2 FQGNSA. The CDR3 spans 12 residues. Trimming took 3 bases from V and 14 from J, leaving 15 bases between them. The CDR3 DNA reads as TGTGCCAGCAGCTTCTCAGAGTTAGAACGGTATTTT. It specifies CASSFSELERYF.

This clone was seen once. The rearrangement links TRBV7-9 to TRBJ2-1, with 16 bases identical to TRBD2. J was trimmed by 10 bases and V by 3 bases; bases with no gene match: 3. The V gene's germline CDR1 is SEHNR and CDR2 FQNEAQ (reference sequence). There are 15 residues in the CDR3. CDR3 protein: CASSLAGLAGGEQFF. The CDR3 bases are TGTGCCAGCAGCTTGGCGGGACTAGCGGGGGGGGAGCAGTTCTTC.

The chain combines TRBV28 with TRBJ2-7; D may be TRBD1 (7 bases). The CDR3 has 15 amino acids. Trimming took off 3 bases at V and 7 bases at J, with 19 bases between the two ends. The germline gives CDR1 MDHEN, CDR2 SYDVKM. CDR3 amino acids: CASSFNWQGGREQYF. The CDR3 nucleotides read TGTGCCAGCAGTTTCAATTGGCAGGGGGGACGGGAGCAGTACTTC.

The chain has TRBV18 and TRBJ2-6, with D perhaps matching TRBD1 (6 bases). CDR3 size: 15 residues. V was cut by 5 bases and J by 2 bases, with 10 bases left in between. Per germline, CDR1 KGHSH and CDR2 LQKENI. In DNA form, the CDR3 reads TGTGCCAGCTCAGGAGGACAGACTGGGGCCAACGTCCTGACTTTC. Its protein is CASSGGQTGANVLTF.

The chain uses TRBV5-5 and TRBJ2-7, with D unclear. V lost 4 bases, J lost 3 bases, and 17 bases lay in between. The CDR3 consists of 15 residues. The germline CDR1 and CDR2 sequences are SGHKS and YYEKEE (reference sequence). CDR3 DNA: TGTGCCAGCAGCCCCGCCCCGTCCCCGAACTACGAGCAGTACTTC. This translates into CASSPAPSPNYEQYF.

The V call is TRBV7-2, the J call TRBJ2-7; maybe TRBD1 (5 bases). Per the germline V gene, CDR1 is SGHTA and CDR2 is FQGNSA. The CDR3 has 14 amino acids. V was clipped by 5 bases and J by 2 bases, with 13 bases between them. This CDR3 is CASSARVIPYEQYF. Written as DNA, the CDR3 is TGTGCCAGCAGCGCCAGGGTTATTCCCTACGAGCAGTACTTC.

The chain employs TRBV5-1 and TRBJ2-4, with 13 positions matching TRBD2. CDR1 is SGHRS, CDR2 YFSETQ, per germline. This CDR3 spans 14 amino acids. Trimming at V came to 3 bases and at J to 16 bases, leaving 10 bases not matched to a gene. CDR3 in amino acids: CASSSEYGTSGNYF. The DNA of the CDR3 is TGCGCCAGCAGCTCCGAGTACGGGACTAGCGGGAATTACTTC. Based on the CDR3 plus reference TRBV5-1 and TRBJ2-4, the full variable domain is KAGVTQTPRYLIKTRGQQVTLSCSPISGHRSVSWYQQTPGQGLQFLFEYFSETQRNKGNFPGRFSGRQFSNSRSEMNVSTLELGDSALYLCASSSEYGTSGNYFGAGTRLSVL.

This chain uses TRBV18 with TRBJ2-7; either TRBD1 or TRBD2 may fit D (5 bases each). This CDR3 contains 14 residues. CDR1 is KGHSH and CDR2 is LQKENI in the germline V gene. The ends were cut back, 6 bases at V and 3 bases at J, with 15 bases in the middle. CDR3 sequence reads: CASSAPGTVYEQYF. DNA of the CDR3: TGTGCCAGCTCCGCCCCCGGGACGGTCTACGAGCAGTACTTC.

The V and J genes are TRBV7-2 and TRBJ1-2; 8 bases are shared with TRBD1. The V and J ends lost 7 bases and 5 bases, in that order; junction bases with no gene match: 15. This CDR3 region has 16 residues. Germline-derived CDR1 and CDR2 are SGHTA and FQGNSA. The DNA for the CDR3 is TGTGCCAGCACCACCGGTTATCAGGGGGCCCAGTATGGCTACACCTTC. Translation gives CASTTGYQGAQYGYTF.

The chain uses TRBV11-2 and TRBJ1-4; D is possibly TRBD1 (5 bases). V lost 1 base, J lost 16 bases, and 19 bases lay in between. Germline V CDR1 and CDR2: SGHAT, FQNNGV. This CDR3 contains 14 residues. CDR3 nucleotide sequence: TGTGCCAGCAGCTTAGCGGGACTCGAAGGAAAGGCGTTTTTT. Protein product: CASSLAGLEGKAFF.

The chain uses TRBV30 and TRBJ1-1, with 8 bases lining up with TRBD1. Germline V CDR1 and CDR2: GTSNPN, SVGIG (reference sequence). The junction had 7 bases not matched to a gene; V was cut back by 6 bases and J by 1 base. The CDR3 runs to 14 residues. DNA of the CDR3: TGTGCCTGTCGACCGGGACAGGCGAACACTGAAGCTTTCTTT. Its protein is CACRPGQANTEAFF.

V gene TRBV21-1 combines with J gene TRBJ2-1; the table assigns TRBD2, which was not confirmed against the DNA. TRBV21-1 is a listed pseudogene. This CDR3 comprises 17 residues. The CDR3 DNA follows: TGTGCCAGCAGCAAAGTTTTAGGACTAGCGGGAGTGGTTGAGCAGTTCTTC. This sequence encodes CASSKVLGLAGVVEQFF.

V and J are TRBV18 and TRBJ2-2; 7 bases line up with TRBD1. Germline V gene sequence: CDR1 KGHSH, CDR2 LQKENI. The CDR3 covers 14 residues. Germline trimming cut 6 bases from V and 5 bases from J; bases unmatched to any gene: 6. CDR3 DNA sequence: TGTGCCAGCTCGCGACAGGGAAGGACCGGGGAGCTGTTTTTT. This codes for CASSRQGRTGELFF.

This chain connects TRBV9 to TRBJ2-1; 8 bases match TRBD2. CDR3 size: 15 residues. Per germline, CDR1 SGDLS and CDR2 YYNGEE. The V gene end was trimmed by 1 base and the J gene end by 7 bases; junction bases not matched to a gene: 7. CDR3 coding DNA: TGTGCCAGCAGCGTATCCCCCGGGAGGGGTAATGAGCAGTTCTTC. It translates to CASSVSPGRGNEQFF. Combining the CDR3 with reference TRBV9 and TRBJ2-1 gives the whole variable domain DSGVTQTPKHLITATGQRVTLRCSPRSGDLSVYWYQQSLDQGLQFLIQYYNGEERAKGNILERFSAQQFPDLHSELNLSSLELGDSALYFCASSVSPGRGNEQFFGPGTRLTVL.

V is TRBV4-2 and J is TRBJ1-5, with 7 bases matching TRBD1. The CDR3 loop spans 17 amino acids. J lost 5 bases, V lost 4 bases, and 14 bases had no gene match. Germline V gene data show CDR1 as LGHNA and CDR2 as YNFKEQ. CDR3 bases: TGTGCCAGCAGCCTCGTTCAGACAGGGCGAGTCGATCAGCCCCAGCATTTT. Protein: CASSLVQTGRVDQPQHF.

A word on this clone: One junction end disagrees with the germline gene, perhaps due to a read error. V and J are TRBV7-8 and TRBJ2-1, with a possible D match to TRBD2 (6 bases). CDR3 length equals 14 residues. Germline values: CDR1 SGHVS, CDR2 FQNEAQ. CDR3 sequence: CASSLEEGRNGQFF. The CDR3 nucleotides are TGTGCCAGCAGCTTAGAGGAGGGCCGAAATGGGCAGTTCTTC.

The chain couples TRBV19 to TRBJ1-2; 7 bases are a match to TRBD1. V gave up 5 bases and J gave up 3 bases; unmatched junction bases: 9. This CDR3 has 15 residues. CDR1 is LNHDA, CDR2 SQIVND, per germline (reference sequence). CDR3 coding DNA: TGTGCCAGTAGTTCACCGGGACAGCCTTACTATGGCTACACCTTC. Translation: CASSSPGQPYYGYTF.

The chain employs TRBV7-9 and TRBJ2-7, with a possible D match to TRBD2 (6 bases). The CDR3 totals 14 residues. V was pared by 5 bases and J by 5 bases, with 16 bases between. Germline CDR1 SEHNR, CDR2 FQNEAQ (reference sequence). CDR3 in DNA: TGTGCCAGCAGCCCGTGGGCCCGGGGGAACGAGCAGTACTTC. Its translation is CASSPWARGNEQYF.

The V gene is TRBV7-9, the J gene TRBJ2-3; D is perhaps TRBD1 (6 bases). The CDR3 consists of 14 residues. Trimming removed 5 bases at V and 1 base at J, with 10 bases between. CDR1 is SEHNR and CDR2 is FQNEAQ in the germline V gene (reference sequence). CDR3 bases: TGTGCCAGCAGCGTACCAGGGGGCACAGATACGCAGTATTTT. Its protein product is CASSVPGGTDTQYF.

The rearrangement uses TRBV15 and TRBJ2-7; 7 bases match TRBD1. Germline V CDR1 and CDR2: LNHNV, YYDKDF (reference sequence). The CDR3 length is 14 residues. V shed 5 bases, J shed 4 bases, and the junction held 8 bases outside the gene matches. The CDR3 sequence: CATSGYRGEYEQYF. DNA for the CDR3: TGTGCCACCAGCGGCTACAGGGGCGAGTACGAGCAGTACTTC.

The chain combines TRBV5-4 with TRBJ1-2; D not resolved. The CDR3 sequence is 12 residues long. Germline V lookup: CDR1 SGHNT, CDR2 YYREEE (reference sequence). Trimming removed 2 bases from V and 3 bases from J, with 5 bases in between. As DNA, the CDR3 is TGTGCCAGCAGCTTCGGGGACTATGGCTACACCTTC. As protein: CASSFGDYGYTF.

The rearrangement joins TRBV30 to TRBJ2-7, with TRBD1 matching over 8 bases. The CDR3 consists of 15 residues. Germline CDR1 is GTSNPN and CDR2 is SVGIG (reference sequence). The J segment lost 4 bases and the V segment lost 2 bases, leaving 10 bases of the junction unmatched. The CDR3 nucleotides read TGTGCCTGGAGTCCGCCAAGGACAGGGCGTTACGAGCAGTACTTC. Amino acids: CAWSPPRTGRYEQYF.

CDR3 residues: CASSLNGLGDTQYF. In DNA, the CDR3 is TGTGCCAGCAGTTTAAACGGCCTCGGGGATACGCAGTATTTT. The V call is TRBV28, the J call TRBJ2-3, with D unclear. The CDR3 runs to 14 residues. Trimming cost V 2 bases and J 6 bases, with 12 bases left between them. Germline-derived CDR1 and CDR2 are MDHEN and SYDVKM.

V gene TRBV21-1 combines with J gene TRBJ2-2; the table's D call, TRBD1, has no DNA check behind it. TRBV21-1 is a listed pseudogene. There are 18 residues in the CDR3. The DNA for the CDR3 is TGTGCCAGCAGCCATAACCGGACAGGGGGCGAGGGCACCGGGGAGCTGTTTTTT. This gives the protein CASSHNRTGGEGTGELFF.

The rearrangement links TRBV11-2 to TRBJ2-5, with TRBD1 identical over 9 bases. Germline V gene lookup returns CDR1 SGHAT and CDR2 FQNNGV. Trimming cost V 3 bases and J 6 bases; bases outside gene matches: 2. The CDR3 is made up of 13 amino acids. CDR3 nucleotides: TGTGCCAGCAGCTTGGGACAGGGAAAGACCCAGTACTTC. Encoded protein: CASSLGQGKTQYF.

This chain uses TRBV29-1 with TRBJ1-1; the D is unclear. This CDR3 region has 14 residues. Between the trimmed V and J ends, which lost 1 base and 0 bases, there was a span of 9 bases. The germline V gene encodes CDR1 SQVTM and CDR2 ANQGSEA. CDR3 sequence (DNA): TGCAGCGTTGAAGCGCGGGGTTTGAACACTGAAGCTTTCTTT. Translation: CSVEARGLNTEAFF.

V and J are TRBV28 and TRBJ2-3; 9 bases are shared with TRBD2. J lost 3 bases, V lost 5 bases, and 9 bases had no gene match. The CDR3 runs 16 residues. Looked up from germline, CDR1 is MDHEN and CDR2 is SYDVKM. The CDR3 DNA reads as TGTGCCAGCAGTCCTAGCGGGGTGGATAAAACAGATACGCAGTATTTT. Encoded protein: CASSPSGVDKTDTQYF.

The V call is TRBV7-2, the J call TRBJ2-7, with TRBD1 as a possible D gene (6 bases). This CDR3 has 13 amino acids. With 5 bases removed from V and 7 bases from J, the gap between germline ends came to 15 bases. CDR1 is SGHTA, CDR2 FQGNSA, per germline. The CDR3 is CASSPGQGNEQYF. The CDR3 DNA is TGTGCCAGCAGCCCGGGGCAGGGGAATGAGCAGTACTTC.